The 19 T cell receptor beta chains presented below share a single source sample, sequenced in a study of T-cell reconstitution after alpha-beta-depleted transplantation in children. Unique molecular identifiers were incorporated into the prepared TCRbeta library. TCRdb re-called the PCR reads with MiXCR, one entry per CDR3 protein. Of approximately 400,000 distinct CDR3 sequences listed, around 15% are singletons. Sequences were derived from PBMCs, mostly from graft donor cells, sampled 360 days after TCRalphabeta/CD19-depleted stem cell transplant. The receptors stem from a boy in the first two years of life who had a stem cell transplant for Wiskott-Aldrich syndrome, so the T cells may come from the graft donor.

The chain combines TRBV4-1 with TRBJ2-7; 8 bases align to TRBD1. Germline trimming cut 2 bases from V and 5 bases from J; bases unmatched to any gene: 14. Germline V gene data show CDR1 as MGHRA and CDR2 as YSYEKL. The CDR3 has 17 amino acids. The CDR3 DNA reads TGCGCCAGCAGCCAACCATTTCGGACAGGGAAGAGGAACGAGCAGTACTTC. It yields the protein CASSQPFRTGKRNEQYF.

This clonotype was seen a handful of times. V usage is TRBV11-2 and J usage is TRBJ2-7, with 7 nucleotides matching TRBD1. V was pared by 3 bases and J by 3 bases, with 5 bases of the junction left unmatched. CDR1 is SGHAT, CDR2 FQNNGV, per germline. The CDR3 is made up of 14 amino acids. CDR3 sequence: CASSLWDSGYEQYF. CDR3 sequence (DNA): TGTGCCAGCAGCTTGTGGGACAGCGGCTACGAGCAGTACTTC.

V is TRBV12-3 or TRBV12-4 and J is TRBJ2-7; D not resolved. The CDR3 is made up of 11 amino acids. V lost 2 bases, J lost 5 bases, and 4 bases lay in between. The CDR3 sequence: CASSLMNEQYF. Here the CDR3 DNA reads TGTGCCAGCAGTTTAATGAACGAGCAGTACTTC.

The sample holds a few counts of this clonotype. The rearrangement uses TRBV4-1 and TRBJ2-1; D is unclear. Per the germline V gene, CDR1 is MGHRA and CDR2 is YSYEKL. Trimming removed 2 bases from V and 6 bases from J, with 11 bases in between. CDR3 length: 14 residues. CDR3 nucleotide sequence: TGCGCCAGCAGCCAACCCAAGGAGAGCAATGAGCAGTTCTTC. Its translation is CASSQPKESNEQFF.

This clonotype was recorded at least ten times. The rearrangement uses TRBV5-1 and TRBJ2-1; D is perhaps TRBD1 or TRBD2 (8 bases each). Per the germline V gene, CDR1 is SGHRS and CDR2 is YFSETQ. V was clipped by 4 bases and J by 1 base, with 15 bases between them. This CDR3 region has 16 residues. The CDR3 here is CASSRGGQDSYNEQFF. The CDR3 nucleotides are TGCGCCAGCAGCCGGGGGGGACAGGATTCCTACAATGAGCAGTTCTTC.

The chain carries TRBV5-1 and TRBJ2-5, with D possibly matching TRBD1 (5 bases). This CDR3 has 16 amino acids. In germline, CDR1 is SGHRS, CDR2 YFSETQ. V was shortened by 2 bases and J by 1 base, with 15 bases between the two germline ends. Here the CDR3 DNA reads TGCGCCAGCAGCTTTTACAGGATAGAGTTCCAAGAGACCCAGTACTTC. Translating it yields CASSFYRIEFQETQYF.

The chain links TRBV5-8 to TRBJ2-7, with D tentatively TRBD2 (6 bases). Looked up from germline, CDR1 is SGHTS and CDR2 is YDEGEE. CDR3 length equals 16 residues. V was cut by 2 bases and J by 2 bases, with 17 bases left in between. CDR3 sequence (DNA): TGTGCCAGCAGCTTCGGGGCCCGGGACTCTACCTACGAGCAGTACTTC. It codes for CASSFGARDSTYEQYF.

This clonotype was recorded at least ten times. The chain couples TRBV28 to TRBJ1-4; D gene unclear. CDR3 length equals 15 residues. Trimming removed 6 bases from V and 0 bases from J, with 11 bases in between. Per the germline V gene, CDR1 is MDHEN and CDR2 is SYDVKM. In DNA, the CDR3 is TGTGCCAGCAGCTCCGCGGGAGCAACTAATGAAAAACTGTTTTTT. Translation gives CASSSAGATNEKLFF.

The chain is built from TRBV10-3 and TRBJ2-7; tentatively, D is TRBD1 (5 bases). V gave up 10 bases and J gave up 0 bases, with 16 bases separating them. CDR1 is ENHRY, CDR2 SYGVKD, per germline. This CDR3 comprises 14 residues. Here the CDR3 reads CATVDSIGSYEQYF. In DNA, the CDR3 is TGTGCCACAGTTGACAGTATAGGCTCCTACGAGCAGTACTTC.

This clonotype has more than one count but fewer than ten. This chain uses TRBV12-3 or TRBV12-4 with TRBJ2-7, with 7 bases aligning to TRBD1. The CDR3 consists of 16 residues. J lost 2 bases, V lost 3 bases, and 10 bases had no gene match. This CDR3 is CASSLRNRDRAYEQYF. The DNA for the CDR3 is TGTGCCAGCAGTTTGAGAAACCGCGACAGGGCCTACGAGCAGTACTTC.

In this sample, this clonotype turned up a few times. The chain recombines TRBV12-3 or TRBV12-4 with TRBJ2-3, with TRBD1 identical over 8 bases. The CDR3 is made up of 14 amino acids. After removal of 7 bases from V and 1 base from J, the junction contained 4 bases not matched to a gene. The CDR3 bases are TGTGCCAGCATGTCCAGGGGGCGCACAGATACGCAGTATTTT. This sequence encodes CASMSRGRTDTQYF.

This clonotype has more than one count but fewer than ten. The chain links TRBV14 to TRBJ2-1; 13 bases fit TRBD2. With V trimmed by 5 bases and J by 5 bases, 15 bases remained unmatched. CDR1 is SGHDN and CDR2 is FVKESK in the germline V gene. This CDR3 contains 19 residues. The CDR3 reads CASSSRFGTSGNNDNEQFF. In DNA form, the CDR3 reads TGTGCCAGCAGCTCACGGTTTGGGACTAGCGGGAACAACGACAATGAGCAGTTCTTC.

Note on this clonotype: A much larger clone sits a single nucleotide away, making a read error possible. Written as DNA, the CDR3 is TGCTGTGCTAGAGTTTGGGGGGGGGCCGGAAATGAGCAGTTCTTC. This translates into CCARVWGGAGNEQFF. The rearrangement links TRBV20-1 to TRBJ2-1, with D possibly TRBD2 on 7 matching bases. Germline V gene data show CDR1 as DFQATT and CDR2 as SNEGSKA (reference sequence). The CDR3 is 15 residues long.

This chain connects TRBV20-1 to TRBJ2-7; a weak D match, TRBD1 (5 bases). The V and J ends lost 3 bases and 1 base respectively, with 7 bases between them. CDR3 length: 12 amino acids. Looked up from germline, CDR1 is DFQATT and CDR2 is SNEGSKA (reference sequence). This CDR3 reads CSARGQSYEQYF. CDR3 bases: TGCAGTGCTAGGGGGCAATCCTACGAGCAGTACTTC.

The chain employs TRBV13 and TRBJ2-7; D is possibly TRBD1 or TRBD2 (5 bases each). Germline CDR1 is PRHDT and CDR2 is FYEKMQ (reference sequence). The length of the CDR3 is 15 residues. Trimming removed 5 bases at V and 4 bases at J, with 18 bases between. CDR3 bases: TGTGCCAGCAGCCATCGAGGGGCGGCGAGGTACGAGCAGTACTTC. Its protein product is CASSHRGAARYEQYF. The whole variable domain, filled in from reference TRBV13 and TRBJ2-7, reads AAGVIQSPRHLIKEKRETATLKCYPIPRHDTVYWYQQGPGQDPQFLISFYEKMQSDKGSIPDRFSAQQFSDYHSELNMSSLELGDSALYFCASSHRGAARYEQYFGPGTRLTVT.

V and J are TRBV5-1 and TRBJ2-7; 9 nucleotides match TRBD2. Trimming removed 4 bases from V and 1 base from J; junction bases left unmatched: 12. The CDR3 length is 17 residues. The germline CDR1 and CDR2 sequences are SGHRS and YFSETQ. The CDR3 bases are TGCGCCAGCAGCGTTAGCGGGAGTATGGAAAGGTCCTACGAGCAGTACTTC. Amino acid sequence: CASSVSGSMERSYEQYF. Filled out from reference TRBV5-1 and TRBJ2-7, the complete variable domain reads KAGVTQTPRYLIKTRGQQVTLSCSPISGHRSVSWYQQTPGQGLQFLFEYFSETQRNKGNFPGRFSGRQFSNSRSEMNVSTLELGDSALYLCASSVSGSMERSYEQYFGPGTRLTVT.

A few counts support this clonotype. The rearrangement joins TRBV6-2 or TRBV6-3 to TRBJ2-2; tentative D call: TRBD2 (5 bases). The V gene's germline CDR1 is MNHEY and CDR2 SVGEGT. V lost 6 bases and J lost 3, with 17 bases in between. The CDR3 runs to 16 residues. As DNA, the CDR3 is TGTGCCAGCAGCCCCGACCGAGGGAAAGACACCGGGGAGCTGTTTTTT. This sequence encodes CASSPDRGKDTGELFF.

J is TRBJ2-1 and V is TRBV7-9; TRBD1 matches at 7 bases. In germline, CDR1 is SEHNR, CDR2 FQNEAQ (reference sequence). V lost 2 bases to trimming and J lost 4 bases; unmatched junction nucleotides: 8. This CDR3 contains 16 residues. The CDR3 loop reads CASSLRQGGFYNEQFF. The CDR3 DNA reads as TGTGCCAGCAGCTTAAGACAGGGTGGCTTTTACAATGAGCAGTTCTTC.

The rearrangement uses TRBV12-3 or TRBV12-4 and TRBJ1-4, with D perhaps matching TRBD1 (5 bases). Trimming left V 3 bases short and J 4 bases short, with 6 bases between. There are 13 residues in the CDR3. CDR3 coding DNA: TGTGCCAGCAGTTTGACAGTTAATGAAAAACTGTTTTTT. Protein sequence: CASSLTVNEKLFF.